This record looks at one TCR beta chain sequence and its context. The antigen remains undetermined. The sample comes from a study of CXCR3-negative and CXCR3-positive naive CD8 T cells. Germline V gene data show CDR1 as MNHEY and CDR2 as SVGAGI. The CDR3 is 15 residues long. Study observations and caveats: The TRBV-TRBJ usage of naive CXCR3-negative and CXCR3-positive cells was similar, but that of memory cells differed. Naive cells that were CXCR3-positive had more hydrophobic TRB CDR3s (compared with CXCR3-negative naive cells). CXCR3 expression partially decreased after cryopreservation; most assays used fresh PBMCs.

Libraries of TRB cDNA were made by 5' RACE and carried UMIs. With the 5' RACE reads reprocessed, TCRdb shows one record per CDR3 protein and no DNA. The table lists 130,000 to 150,000 distinct CDR3 sequences. Those CD8+ T cells considered naive were CD45RO-CCR7+CD27+CD95-. This receptor was taken from a human donor in good health. Some clones in this sample may be carry-over from other donors' samples. Sequences were obtained from naive CXCR3+ CD8+ T cells from blood. Subset indicated: CD45RO-CCR7+CD27+CD95- naive CD8+ T cells expressing CXCR3 (TNR3+). This chain connects TRBV6-5 to TRBJ2-2. The CDR3 reads CASSHTPENTGELFF.